This T cell receptor (beta chain) was retrieved from a study of T-cell memory formation after mild COVID-19. Study-wide findings and caveats: Some clones that responded turned up in pre-infection memory, which suggests that cross-reactive memory joined in. CD4/CD8 balance characterized clones contracting day 15 to 85, and CD4+ skew characterized later expanders.

A note on this clonotype: Its antigen is unknown. A much bigger clone sits one base away, suggesting this may be a read error.

Per germline, CDR1 MGHRA and CDR2 YSYEKL. The CDR3 consists of 15 residues. Trimming took 5 bases from V and 6 from J, leaving 14 bases between them. The TCR alpha and TCR beta cDNA libraries, bearing sample barcodes and UMIs, were generated by 5'RACE using constant-segment primers. TCRdb re-called the 5' RACE reads through MiXCR, storing one row per CDR3 protein. The table shows about 350,000 distinct CDR3 sequences, with 12% to 15% occurring only once. The sequence came from a man aged 18-30 years who had mild COVID-19 (a few samples of this study predate the infection). Cell type and time point are not known. This chain links TRBV4-1 with TRBJ2-6; D gene unclear. Sequenced: PBMCs or a T cell subset sorted from them (not recorded which). CDR3 coding DNA: TGCGCCAGCAGCGACCCAAAATATCCGGCCAACGTCCTGACTTTC. Translated, it gives CASSDPKYPANVLTF.